One and the same sample provided the 18 T cell receptor beta chains below, sequenced in a study of blood T cell repertoires in COVID-19. Profiled with immunoSEQ multiplex PCR; TCRdb holds only in-frame clones, not every one. The profile shows approximately 240,000 clones, 90% to 95% of them singletons. Sequenced input: PBMCs or T cells enriched from blood (not recorded which). These receptors all come from a woman aged 18-30 years who had recovered from COVID-19.

CDR3 nucleotide sequence: TGTGCCAGCAGCCAAACAAACAGCGATACGCAGTATTTT. Amino acids: CASSQTNSDTQYF. This rearrangement joins TRBV3-1 (or the pseudogene TRBV3-2) to TRBJ2-3; no firm D call. CDR3 length: 13 amino acids. Trimming stripped 2 bases from V and 6 bases from J, with 9 bases between. Germline CDR1 LGHDT, CDR2 YNNKEL (reference sequence).

This clone was seen only a few times. This chain uses TRBV28 with TRBJ1-5; weak D call: TRBD1 (6 bases). Trimming took off 2 bases at V and 3 bases at J, with 8 bases between the two ends. The CDR3 consists of 14 residues. Germline V gene data show CDR1 as MDHEN and CDR2 as SYDVKM. The chain's CDR3 is CASSLGQLNQPQHF. DNA for the CDR3: TGTGCCAGCAGTTTAGGACAGCTCAATCAGCCCCAGCATTTT.

This chain links TRBV27 with TRBJ1-1; D remains unclear. The CDR3 runs to 18 residues. Germline CDR1 and CDR2: MNHEY and SMNVEV (reference sequence). V shed 0 bases and J shed 3 bases, with 20 bases lying between them. In DNA form, the CDR3 reads TGTGCCAGCAGTTTATCAAGTCGAGGAGACTTATTGGACACTGAAGCTTTCTTT. This sequence encodes CASSLSSRGDLLDTEAFF.

This clone appeared once. This chain joins TRBV7-6 and TRBJ2-3; D remains ambiguous. V was clipped by 3 bases and J by 0 bases, with 7 bases between them. Per the germline V gene, CDR1 is SGHVS and CDR2 is FNYEAQ. The CDR3 runs to 14 residues. CDR3 in DNA: TGTGCCAGCAGCTTGTTACAGAGCACAGATACGCAGTATTTT. It translates to CASSLLQSTDTQYF. Supplemented by reference TRBV7-6 and TRBJ2-3, the full variable domain reads GAGVSQSPRYKVTKRGQDVALRCDPISGHVSLYWYRQALGQGPEFLTYFNYEAQQDKSGLPNDRFSAERPEGSISTLTIQRTEQRDSAMYRCASSLLQSTDTQYFGPGTRLTVL.

The chain recombines TRBV10-3 with TRBJ2-3; 8 bases fit TRBD1. V lost 3 bases and J lost 3; bases outside the gene matches: 11. The CDR3 contains 17 residues. Germline CDR1 reads ENHRY; CDR2 reads SYGVKD. CDR3 sequence reads: CAISDPQGASVTDTQYF. The CDR3 nucleotides are TGTGCCATCAGTGATCCCCAGGGGGCGTCGGTAACAGATACGCAGTATTTT.

The J gene is TRBJ2-1, the V gene TRBV27; 7 positions agree with TRBD2. Germline V CDR1 and CDR2: MNHEY, SMNVEV (reference sequence). The CDR3 extends over 15 amino acids. J gave up 8 bases and V 0 bases, and 7 bases lay outside the gene matches. CDR3 in amino acids: CASSLSGGLGHEQFF. The CDR3 DNA reads TGTGCCAGCAGTTTATCGGGAGGACTAGGCCATGAGCAGTTCTTC.

This chain uses TRBV19 with TRBJ1-5; TRBD1 aligns across 9 bases. There are 14 residues in the CDR3. The V gene end was trimmed by 9 bases and the J gene end by 1 base; junction bases not matched to a gene: 4. Germline CDR1 and CDR2: LNHDA and SQIVND (reference sequence). The CDR3 DNA reads TGTGCCAGCAACAGGGGGCGCAGCAATCAGCCCCAGCATTTT. It encodes CASNRGRSNQPQHF. The whole variable domain, remainder taken from reference TRBV19 and TRBJ1-5, is DGGITQSPKYLFRKEGQNVTLSCEQNLNHDAMYWYRQDPGQGLRLIYYSQIVNDFQKGDIAEGYSVSREKKESFPLTVTSAQKNPTAFYLCASNRGRSNQPQHFGDGTRLSIL.

This clone has a single count. V and J are TRBV5-1 and TRBJ2-2, with 9 nucleotides matching TRBD2. Looked up from germline, CDR1 is SGHRS and CDR2 is YFSETQ. This CDR3 region has 15 residues. V lost 5 bases and J lost 6; bases outside the gene matches: 8. CDR3 in DNA: TGCGCCAGCAGGGACTGGCGGGGGGGCTCCGGGGAGCTGTTTTTT. It encodes CASRDWRGGSGELFF.

This chain links TRBV5-1 with TRBJ2-1; TRBD1 is a possible D gene (6 bases). V lost 4 bases, J lost 4 bases, and 12 bases lay in between. Germline V lookup: CDR1 SGHRS, CDR2 YFSETQ. This CDR3 comprises 14 residues. The CDR3 region has the DNA TGCGCCAGCAGCAATAGGACAGTTTACAATGAGCAGTTCTTC. This translates into CASSNRTVYNEQFF.

The gene calls are TRBV19 and TRBJ2-7; the match to TRBD2 covers 7 bases. Germline assignment: CDR1 LNHDA and CDR2 SQIVND (reference sequence). The CDR3 has 15 residues. V shed 10 bases and J 3 bases; nucleotides not matched to a gene: 15. Written as DNA, the CDR3 is TGTGCCACCAGTCCCAGGGAGGGGAGGGACTACGAGCAGTACTTC. Its translation is CATSPREGRDYEQYF.

This chain links TRBV12-3 or TRBV12-4 with TRBJ1-1; 7 bases are shared with TRBD1. CDR3 length: 13 amino acids. V lost 6 bases to trimming and J lost 4 bases; unmatched junction nucleotides: 5. The chain's CDR3 is CASSLRTGTEAFF. In DNA form, the CDR3 reads TGTGCCAGCAGCCTTCGGACAGGCACTGAAGCTTTCTTT.

The chain combines TRBV11-3 with TRBJ2-1, with 11 positions matching TRBD2. This CDR3 spans 15 amino acids. With V trimmed by 3 bases and J by 10 bases, 8 bases remained unmatched. Germline V gives CDR1 SGHNT, CDR2 YENEEA. The CDR3 spells CASSFGTSGTSEQFF. In DNA, the CDR3 is TGTGCCAGCAGCTTCGGGACTAGCGGCACATCGGAGCAGTTCTTC. The full variable domain, its missing parts supplied by reference TRBV11-3 and TRBJ2-1, is EAGVVQSPRYKIIEKKQPVAFWCNPISGHNTLYWYLQNLGQGPELLIRYENEEAVDDSQLPKDRFSAERLKGVDSTLKIQPAELGDSAVYLCASSFGTSGTSEQFFGPGTRLTVL.

The table lists this clone with a few counts. This sequence joins TRBV6-5 and TRBJ1-2; possible D gene TRBD1, 5 bases. The CDR3 covers 15 residues. V was trimmed by 10 bases and J by 4 bases, leaving 22 bases between them. CDR1 is MNHEY and CDR2 is SVGAGI in the germline V gene. In DNA, the CDR3 is TGTGCCACACACGGGGGGGAACCTGGGTCCTATGGCTACACCTTC. It specifies CATHGGEPGSYGYTF.

The chain is built from TRBV6-5 and TRBJ2-1; TRBD1 is a possible D gene (6 bases). The V gene's germline CDR1 is MNHEY and CDR2 SVGAGI. The CDR3 extends over 14 amino acids. The ends were cut back, 2 bases at V and 6 bases at J, with 11 bases in the middle. The CDR3 reads CASSYEGVGNEQFF. CDR3 nucleotide sequence: TGTGCCAGCAGTTACGAGGGGGTTGGCAATGAGCAGTTCTTC.

V is TRBV6-5 and J is TRBJ2-3; TRBD2 matches 8 bases. With V trimmed by 6 bases and J by 0 bases, 5 bases remained unmatched. Germline CDR1 is MNHEY and CDR2 is SVGAGI. CDR3 length equals 15 residues. CDR3 residues: CASSGAGASTDTQYF. The CDR3 region has the DNA TGTGCCAGCAGCGGAGCGGGGGCTAGCACAGATACGCAGTATTTT.

V and J are TRBV9 and TRBJ2-2, with 7 bases matching TRBD2. V lost 3 bases to trimming and J lost 0 bases; unmatched junction nucleotides: 11. Germline values: CDR1 SGDLS, CDR2 YYNGEE. The CDR3 runs to 18 residues. CDR3 amino acids: CASSAPTSTYANTGELFF. The DNA for the CDR3 is TGTGCCAGCAGCGCCCCGACTAGCACCTACGCGAACACCGGGGAGCTGTTTTTT.

The chain carries TRBV6-5 and TRBJ1-1; no clear D gene. Trimming stripped 6 bases from V and 0 bases from J, with 8 bases between. CDR1 is MNHEY and CDR2 is SVGAGI in the germline V gene. CDR3 length: 13 amino acids. The CDR3, as DNA: TGTGCCAGCAGGAGAGGCATGAACACTGAAGCTTTCTTT. Translation gives CASRRGMNTEAFF.

The rearrangement links TRBV7-9 to TRBJ1-2; 8 nucleotides line up with TRBD1. The CDR3 has 15 residues. J gave up 6 bases and V 3 bases, and 9 bases lay outside the gene matches. CDR1 SEHNR and CDR2 FQNEAQ come from the germline V gene (reference sequence). CDR3 DNA: TGTGCCAGCAGCTTTCGACAGGGGATGGGGGATGGCTACACCTTC. Translating gives CASSFRQGMGDGYTF.